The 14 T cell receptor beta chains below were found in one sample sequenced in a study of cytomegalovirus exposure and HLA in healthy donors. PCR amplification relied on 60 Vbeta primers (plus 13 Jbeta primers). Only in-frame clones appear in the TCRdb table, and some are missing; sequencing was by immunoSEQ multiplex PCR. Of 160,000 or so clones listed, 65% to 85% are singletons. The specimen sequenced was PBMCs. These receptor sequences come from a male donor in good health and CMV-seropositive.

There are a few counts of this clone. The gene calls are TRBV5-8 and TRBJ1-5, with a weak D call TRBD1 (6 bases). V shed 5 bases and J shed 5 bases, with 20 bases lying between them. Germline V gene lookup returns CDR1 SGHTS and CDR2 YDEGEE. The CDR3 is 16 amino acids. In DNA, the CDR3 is TGTGCCAGCAGTCTCTGGGGCCAGGGGCCAGATCAGCCCCAGCATTTT. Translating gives CASSLWGQGPDQPQHF.

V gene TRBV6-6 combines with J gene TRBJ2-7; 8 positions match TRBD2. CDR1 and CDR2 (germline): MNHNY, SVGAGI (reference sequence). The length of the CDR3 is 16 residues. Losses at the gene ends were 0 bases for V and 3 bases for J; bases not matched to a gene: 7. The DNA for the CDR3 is TGTGCCAGCAGTTACTCGAATTTACGGGAGGGCTACGAGCAGTACTTC. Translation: CASSYSNLREGYEQYF.

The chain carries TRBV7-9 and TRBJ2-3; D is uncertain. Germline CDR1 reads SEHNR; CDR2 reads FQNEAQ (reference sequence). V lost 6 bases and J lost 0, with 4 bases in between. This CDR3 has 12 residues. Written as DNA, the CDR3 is TGTGCCAGCAGGGCAAGCACAGATACGCAGTATTTT. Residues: CASRASTDTQYF.

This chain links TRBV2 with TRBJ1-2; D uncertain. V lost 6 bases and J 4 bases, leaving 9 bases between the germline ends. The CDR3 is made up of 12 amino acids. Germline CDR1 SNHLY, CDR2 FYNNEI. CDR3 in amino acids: CASRVEGYGYTF. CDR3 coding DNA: TGTGCCAGCAGGGTGGAGGGCTATGGCTACACCTTC.

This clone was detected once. CDR3 residues: CASSKARGAGLDSGNTIYF. As DNA, the CDR3 is TGCGCCAGCAGCAAAGCCAGGGGAGCGGGACTAGACTCTGGAAACACCATATATTTT. The V call is TRBV4-1, the J call TRBJ1-3; possibly TRBD1 for D (6 bases). This CDR3 contains 19 residues. Germline CDR1 and CDR2: MGHRA and YSYEKL. V was shortened by 5 bases and J by 0 bases, with 23 bases between the two germline ends.

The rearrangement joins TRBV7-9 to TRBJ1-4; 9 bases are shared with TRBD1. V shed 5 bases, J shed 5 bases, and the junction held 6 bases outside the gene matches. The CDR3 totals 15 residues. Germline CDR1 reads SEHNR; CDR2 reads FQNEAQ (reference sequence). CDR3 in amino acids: CASSPGQGNNEKLFF. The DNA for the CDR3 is TGTGCCAGCAGCCCGGGACAGGGAAACAATGAAAAACTGTTTTTT. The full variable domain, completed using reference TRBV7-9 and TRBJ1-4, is DTGVSQNPRHKITKRGQNVTFRCDPISEHNRLYWYRQTLGQGPEFLTYFQNEAQLEKSRLLSDRFSAERPKGSFSTLEIQRTEQGDSAMYLCASSPGQGNNEKLFFGSGTQLSVL.

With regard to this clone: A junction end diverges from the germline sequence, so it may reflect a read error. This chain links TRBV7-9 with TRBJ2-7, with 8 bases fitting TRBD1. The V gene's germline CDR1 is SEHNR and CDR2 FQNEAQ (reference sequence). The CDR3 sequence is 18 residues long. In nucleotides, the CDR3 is TGTTCCAGCAGCTCCTTTTCCGCAGGGGGCTACCCGTCCTACGAGCAGTACTTC. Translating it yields CSSSSFSAGGYPSYEQYF. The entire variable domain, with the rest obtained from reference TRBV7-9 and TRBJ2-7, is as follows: DTGVSQNPRHKITKRGQNVTFRCDPISEHNRLYWYRQTLGQGPEFLTYFQNEAQLEKSRLLSDRFSAERPKGSFSTLEIQRTEQGDSAMYLCSSSSFSAGGYPSYEQYFGPGTRLTVT.

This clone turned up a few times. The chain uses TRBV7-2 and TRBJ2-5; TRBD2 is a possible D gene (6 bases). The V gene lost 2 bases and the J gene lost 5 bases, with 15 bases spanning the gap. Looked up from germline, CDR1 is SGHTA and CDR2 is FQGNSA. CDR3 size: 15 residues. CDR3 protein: CASSLFGTLRETQYF. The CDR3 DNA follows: TGTGCCAGCAGCTTATTTGGGACTCTGAGGGAGACCCAGTACTTC.

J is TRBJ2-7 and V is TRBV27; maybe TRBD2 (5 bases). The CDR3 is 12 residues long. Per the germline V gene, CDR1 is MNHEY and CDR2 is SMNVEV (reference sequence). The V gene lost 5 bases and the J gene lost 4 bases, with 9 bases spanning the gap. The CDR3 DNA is TGTGCCAGCAGTCGGACTCCTTACGAGCAGTACTTC. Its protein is CASSRTPYEQYF.

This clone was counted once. The chain's CDR3 is CASSQSLAAYNEQFF. The DNA of the CDR3 is TGCGCCAGCAGCCAATCCCTAGCGGCCTACAATGAGCAGTTCTTC. This chain joins TRBV4-1 and TRBJ2-1, with 7 bases lining up with TRBD2. The V segment lost 2 bases and the J segment 2 bases; nucleotides outside the gene matches: 3. CDR3 length: 15 residues. CDR1 is MGHRA and CDR2 is YSYEKL in the germline V gene.

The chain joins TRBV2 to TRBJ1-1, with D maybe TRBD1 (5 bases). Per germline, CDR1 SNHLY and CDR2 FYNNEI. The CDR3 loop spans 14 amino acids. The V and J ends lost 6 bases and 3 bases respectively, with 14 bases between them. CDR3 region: CASRAQGGDTEAFF. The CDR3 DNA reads TGTGCCAGCAGGGCCCAGGGAGGGGACACTGAAGCTTTCTTT.

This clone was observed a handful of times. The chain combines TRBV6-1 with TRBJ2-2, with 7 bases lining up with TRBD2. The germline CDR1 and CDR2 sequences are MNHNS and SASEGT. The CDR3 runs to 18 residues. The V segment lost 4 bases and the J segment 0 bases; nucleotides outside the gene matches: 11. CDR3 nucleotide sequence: TGTGCCAGCAGTGGGCTAGCGGAGCCAACCTCGAACACCGGGGAGCTGTTTTTT. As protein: CASSGLAEPTSNTGELFF.

This CDR3 is CAWRAGSYEQYF. In nucleotides, the CDR3 is TGTGCCTGGAGGGCGGGGTCCTACGAGCAGTACTTC. V gene TRBV30 combines with J gene TRBJ2-7; maybe TRBD2 (6 bases). Trimming took 3 bases from V and 1 from J, leaving 7 bases between them. The CDR3 consists of 12 residues. The germline CDR1 and CDR2 sequences are GTSNPN and SVGIG (reference sequence).

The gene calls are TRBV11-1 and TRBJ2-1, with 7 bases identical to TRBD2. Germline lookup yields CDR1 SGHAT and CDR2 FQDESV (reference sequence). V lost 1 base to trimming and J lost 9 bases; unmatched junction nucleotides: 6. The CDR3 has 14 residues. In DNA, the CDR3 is TGTGCCAGCAGCTTAGGTCTTAGCGGGTTTGAGCAGTTCTTC. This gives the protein CASSLGLSGFEQFF. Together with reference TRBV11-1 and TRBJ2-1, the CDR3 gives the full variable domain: EAEVAQSPRYKITEKSQAVAFWCDPISGHATLYWYRQILGQGPELLVQFQDESVVDDSQLPKDRFSAERLKGVDSTLKIQPAELGDSAMYLCASSLGLSGFEQFFGPGTRLTVL.